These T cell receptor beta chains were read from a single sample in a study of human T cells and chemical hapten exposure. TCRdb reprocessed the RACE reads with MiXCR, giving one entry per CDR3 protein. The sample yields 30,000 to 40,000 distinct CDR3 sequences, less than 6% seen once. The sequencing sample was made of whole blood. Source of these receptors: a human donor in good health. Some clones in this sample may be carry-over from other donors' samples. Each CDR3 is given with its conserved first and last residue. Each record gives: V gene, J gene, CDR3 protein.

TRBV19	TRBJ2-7	CASSIGPLELNEQYF
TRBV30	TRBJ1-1	CAWKHREAPNTEAFF
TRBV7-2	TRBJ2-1	CASSETRLEQFF
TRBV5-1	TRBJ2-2	CASSLEAAVAVGELFF
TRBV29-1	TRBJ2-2	CSVGPRWTGELFF
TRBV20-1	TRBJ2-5	CSQTGGGTQYF
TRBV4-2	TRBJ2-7	CASSQDTGPSAYEQYF
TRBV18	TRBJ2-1	CASSQGQNNEQFF
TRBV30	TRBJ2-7	CAVEEGAKGEQYF
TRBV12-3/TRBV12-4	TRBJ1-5	CASSLQGQYGNQPQHF
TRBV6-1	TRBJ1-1	CASSGQGRTEAFF
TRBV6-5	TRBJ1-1	CVSSYSLASMNTEAFF
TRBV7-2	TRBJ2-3	CASSLGSSEDTQYF
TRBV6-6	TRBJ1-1	CASRLKQGSEAFF
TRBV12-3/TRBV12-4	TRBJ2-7	CASRAGTSGPYEQYF
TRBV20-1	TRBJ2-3	CSARLAGLTDTQYF
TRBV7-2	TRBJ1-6	CASSLQGSNSPLHF
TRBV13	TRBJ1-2	CASSRTGSKNYGYTF
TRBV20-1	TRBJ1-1	CSASNPGNTEAFF
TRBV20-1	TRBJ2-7	CSATTSGSPHEQYF
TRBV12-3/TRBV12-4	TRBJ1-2	CASSGPGTAYGYTF
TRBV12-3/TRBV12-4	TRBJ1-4	CASSLDGTNEKLFF
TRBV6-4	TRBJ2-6	CASSELSGANVLTF
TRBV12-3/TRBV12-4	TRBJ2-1	CASSPTSNEQFF
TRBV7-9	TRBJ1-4	CASSLQDYNEKLFF
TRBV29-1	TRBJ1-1	CSVRISNTEAFF
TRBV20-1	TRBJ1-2	CSAPGAGDGYTF
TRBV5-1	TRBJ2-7	CASSPDSWGPEQYF
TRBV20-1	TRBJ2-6	CSGSGSSGANVLTF
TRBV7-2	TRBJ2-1	CASSSAVRGEQFF
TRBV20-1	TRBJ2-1	CSARKNRVPREQFF
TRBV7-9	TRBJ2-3	CASSIGLAGGTDTQYF
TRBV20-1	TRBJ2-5	CSAPERGRGETQYF
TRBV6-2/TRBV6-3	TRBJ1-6	CASRSGTADNSPLHF
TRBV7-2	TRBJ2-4	CASSLGFSRERNIQYF
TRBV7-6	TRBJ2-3	CASSLGGQPYTDTQYF
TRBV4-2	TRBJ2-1	CASSQATGSYNEQFF
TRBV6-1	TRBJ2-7	CASSDKIQEYF
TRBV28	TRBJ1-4	CASSGGGREKLFF
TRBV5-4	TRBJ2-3	CASTLGGFPDTQYF
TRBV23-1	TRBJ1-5	CASSQNRNQPQHF
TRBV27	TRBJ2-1	CASSLSGQLFWADIYNEQFF
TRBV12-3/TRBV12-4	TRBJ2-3	CASSLGSDTQYF
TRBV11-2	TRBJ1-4	CASSAAPNEKLFF